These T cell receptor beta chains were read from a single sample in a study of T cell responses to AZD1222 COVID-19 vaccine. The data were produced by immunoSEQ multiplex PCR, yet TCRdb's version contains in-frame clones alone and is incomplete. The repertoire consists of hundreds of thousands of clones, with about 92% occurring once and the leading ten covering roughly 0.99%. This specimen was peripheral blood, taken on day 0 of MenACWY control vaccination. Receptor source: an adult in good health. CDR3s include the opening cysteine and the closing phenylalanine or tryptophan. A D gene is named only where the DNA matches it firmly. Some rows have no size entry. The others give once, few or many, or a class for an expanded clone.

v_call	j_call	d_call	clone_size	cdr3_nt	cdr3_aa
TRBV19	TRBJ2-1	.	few	TGTGCCAGTAGTATACACAATGAGCAGTTCTTC	CASSIHNEQFF
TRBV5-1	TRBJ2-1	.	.	TGCGCCAGCAGCTGGGACCGCAATGAGCAGTTCTTC	CASSWDRNEQFF
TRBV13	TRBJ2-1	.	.	TGTGCCAGCAGCTTTAAGTGGGACAATGAGCAGTTCTTC	CASSFKWDNEQFF
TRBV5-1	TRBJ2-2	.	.	TGCGCCAGCAGCTCGTCGGGACGGAGTCCCACCGGGGAGCTGTTTTTT	CASSSSGRSPTGELFF
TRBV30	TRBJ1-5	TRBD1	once	TGTGCCTGCTCTCGGGACAGGGGCAATCAGCCCCAGCATTTT	CACSRDRGNQPQHF
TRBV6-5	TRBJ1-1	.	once	TGTGCCAGCAGTTACATGGAGGAAAGGACTGAAGCTTTCTTT	CASSYMEERTEAFF
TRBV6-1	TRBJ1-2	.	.	TGTGCCAGCAGTGAAGCGCCCGGGCCCTATGGCTACACCTTC	CASSEAPGPYGYTF
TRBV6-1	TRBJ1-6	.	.	TGTGCCAGCAGTGAAGTCCCCACCCGGGGCAATTCACCCCTCCACTTT	CASSEVPTRGNSPLHF
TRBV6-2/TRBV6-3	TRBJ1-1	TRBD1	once	TGTGCCAGCAGTTCAAAGACAGGGGTAGGGGACACTGAAGCTTTCTTT	CASSSKTGVGDTEAFF
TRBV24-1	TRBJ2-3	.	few	TGTGCCACCAGTGATTTGCGGGGGCTGAGGGGAGACACAGATACGCAGTATTTT	CATSDLRGLRGDTDTQYF
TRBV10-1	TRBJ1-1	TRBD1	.	TGCGCCAGTGCACCGGACAGGGCAAACACTGAAGCTTTCTTT	CASAPDRANTEAFF
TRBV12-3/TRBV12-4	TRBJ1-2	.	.	TGTGCCAGCAGTTTAAGGCAGGGTAATGGCTACACCTTC	CASSLRQGNGYTF
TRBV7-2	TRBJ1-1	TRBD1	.	TGTGCCAGCAGCTTAGCGCCGAGGGGGCGGGATGTCACTGAAGCTTTCTTT	CASSLAPRGRDVTEAFF
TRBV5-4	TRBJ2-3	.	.	TGTGCCAGCAGGTCCGACTATGGCACAGATACGCAGTATTTT	CASRSDYGTDTQYF
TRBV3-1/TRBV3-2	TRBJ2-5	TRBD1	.	TGTGCCAGCAGCCAAGATAAAGGGGGCCGTTACCAAGAGACCCAGTACTTC	CASSQDKGGRYQETQYF
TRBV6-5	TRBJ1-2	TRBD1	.	TGTGCCAGCAGATTTGGGACAGGGGCATATGGCTACACCTTC	CASRFGTGAYGYTF
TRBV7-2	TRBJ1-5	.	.	TGTGCCAGCAGCTTAGTATACGGTAGCAATCAGCCCCAGCATTTT	CASSLVYGSNQPQHF
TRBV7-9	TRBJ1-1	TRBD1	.	TGTGCCAGCAGCCCAAGGGGACAGGTGAACACTGAAGCTTTCTTT	CASSPRGQVNTEAFF
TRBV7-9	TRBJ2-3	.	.	TGTGCCAGCAGCGTCTACAGCACAGATACGCAGTATTTT	CASSVYSTDTQYF
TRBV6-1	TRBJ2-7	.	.	TGTGCCAGCAGTGAACTTGGGGGAAACACTTACGAGCAGTACTTC	CASSELGGNTYEQYF